The source of this TCR beta chain is a study of early T cells in non-severe SARS-CoV-2 infection. Looking at the study overall: Chains were not paired, and sequencing was done on bulk RNA from unsorted whole blood.

The sample holds many counts of this clonotype. Its antigen is not identified. Study-wide findings and caveats: VDJdb matches were skewed toward anti-spike CD8 T cell responses.

Individual cDNA molecules received unique molecular identifiers during library preparation. TCRdb fed the 5' RACE reads into MiXCR, producing one record per CDR3 protein. The data contain tens of thousands of distinct CDR3 sequences, just under 4% of them singletons. The sequence derives from an adult who was a healthcare worker with PCR-confirmed SARS-CoV-2 infection or an uninfected control (not recorded which). Sequencing was carried out using whole blood.

The CDR3 loop reads CASSYGQGSGANVLTF. The CDR3 DNA is TGTGCCAGCAGTTACGGACAGGGTAGTGGGGCCAACGTCCTGACTTTC. The chain has TRBV28 and TRBJ2-6; 8 bases agree with TRBD1. This CDR3 spans 16 amino acids. CDR1 MDHEN and CDR2 SYDVKM come from the germline V gene. V dropped 4 bases and J dropped 3; count of bases not matched to a gene: 5.